This T cell receptor (beta chain) was identified in a study of blood T cell repertoires in COVID-19. Study information: Spain, Italy and the United States supplied samples that represented acute and convalescent COVID-19. Sources were T cells, B-cell-depleted T cells, or PBMCs; the material itself was cDNA or gDNA.

Authors' data handling: Reference gene primer amplification in the assay estimated nucleated cell counts. Libraries were prepared by immunoSEQ multiplex PCR; TCRdb keeps only in-frame clonotypes and omits some of them. V, J and clone size derive from that table, while D and trimming were established from the DNA sequence. The data contain under 250,000 clones, 65% to 85% of them singletons. The CDR3 covers 15 residues. Germline trimming cut 2 bases from V and 6 bases from J; bases unmatched to any gene: 6. Germline values: CDR1 SGHNT, CDR2 YENEEA. Ten or more counts support this clone. Sequencing input: peripheral blood. The rearrangement links TRBV11-3 to TRBJ2-1, with 8 bases identical to TRBD1. This receptor was taken from a human donor in a cohort sampled during active COVID-19. The CDR3 here is CASSLSTGGINEQFF. The CDR3 bases are TGTGCCAGCAGCTTAAGCACAGGGGGGATCAATGAGCAGTTCTTC.